This record covers a single T cell receptor delta chain. The antigen is undetermined. This sample was included in a study of Vδ1+ human thymocytes. General study results and limits: Unlike peripheral blood Vdelta1+ controls, thymic delta-chain sequences included roughly 18% Vdelta2 and few Vdelta3. Thymic TRG and TRD repertoires appeared highly polyclonal, with Gaussian CDR3 length distributions. Unexpected Vdelta2 sequences could cause misinterpretation of bulk repertoire data.

V was pared by 4 bases and J by 3 bases, with 12 bases between. The CDR3 spans 14 residues. CDR1 and CDR2 (germline): TSWWSYY, QGS. Vdelta1+ thymocyte sorts reached between roughly 97% and 99.6% purity. Sequences come from RNA converted to cDNA by reverse transcription. CDR3 amplicons came from multiplex PCR with pooled V-gene forward and constant-region reverse primers. TCRdb redid clone calling on the multiplex PCR reads using CATT. Counted here are 70,000 or so delta-chain clones, approximately 30% occurring once; the ten biggest clones make up about 0.26%. The gene calls are TRDV1 and TRDJ1; D gene ambiguous. What was sequenced was Vdelta1+ gamma-delta thymocytes from the thymus. The subset was: FACS-sorted CD3+ TCRalphabeta- TCRVdelta1+ TCRVdelta2- thymocytes. The receptor comes from a boy under three years old who had congenital heart surgery. As DNA, the CDR3 is TGTGCTCTTGGGGTTCGTATATCCCCCGATAAACTCATCTTT. It translates to CALGVRISPDKLIF.